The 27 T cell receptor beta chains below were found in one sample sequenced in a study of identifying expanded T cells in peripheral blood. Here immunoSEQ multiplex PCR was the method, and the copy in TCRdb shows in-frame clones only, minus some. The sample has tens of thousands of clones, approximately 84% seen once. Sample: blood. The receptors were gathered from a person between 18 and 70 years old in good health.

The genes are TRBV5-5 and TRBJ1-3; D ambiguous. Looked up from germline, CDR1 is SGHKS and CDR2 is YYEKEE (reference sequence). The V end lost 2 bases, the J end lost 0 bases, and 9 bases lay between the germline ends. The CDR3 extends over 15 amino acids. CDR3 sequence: CASSFVRDSGNTIYF. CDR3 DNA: TGTGCCAGCAGCTTCGTGCGGGACTCTGGAAACACCATATATTTT.

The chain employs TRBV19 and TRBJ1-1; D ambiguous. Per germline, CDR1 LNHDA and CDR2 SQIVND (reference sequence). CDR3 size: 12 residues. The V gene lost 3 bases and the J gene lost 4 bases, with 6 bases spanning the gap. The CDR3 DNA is TGTGCCAGTAGTATCGCCGGCACTGAAGCTTTCTTT. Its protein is CASSIAGTEAFF.

CDR3 nucleotide sequence: TGTGCCACCACCGGGACCGATTTTACCTACGAGCAGTACTTC. Protein product: CATTGTDFTYEQYF. V gene TRBV2 combines with J gene TRBJ2-7, with D perhaps TRBD1 or TRBD2 (5 bases each). Germline assignment: CDR1 SNHLY and CDR2 FYNNEI. Trimming pared 10 bases from V and 2 bases from J, leaving 18 bases between. The CDR3 extends over 14 amino acids.

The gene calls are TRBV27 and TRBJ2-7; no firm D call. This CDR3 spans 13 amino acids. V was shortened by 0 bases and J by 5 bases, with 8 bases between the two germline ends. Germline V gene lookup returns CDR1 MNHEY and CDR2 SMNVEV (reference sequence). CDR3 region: CASSLSSRNEQYF. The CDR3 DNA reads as TGTGCCAGCAGTTTATCTTCCAGAAACGAGCAGTACTTC.

DNA for the CDR3: TGTGCCAGCAGCTTAAAGGTCGCGGCCTCTAATGAAAAACTGTTTTTT. As protein: CASSLKVAASNEKLFF. The rearrangement uses TRBV7-2 and TRBJ1-4; no firm D call. The V and J ends lost 2 bases and 3 bases respectively, with 13 bases between them. Germline V gene lookup returns CDR1 SGHTA and CDR2 FQGNSA. The length of the CDR3 is 16 residues.

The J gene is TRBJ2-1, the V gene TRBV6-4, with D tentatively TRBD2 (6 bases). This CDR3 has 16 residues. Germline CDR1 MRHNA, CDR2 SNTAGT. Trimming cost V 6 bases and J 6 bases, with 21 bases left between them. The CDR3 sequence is CASRFPTSERTNEQFF. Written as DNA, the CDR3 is TGTGCCAGCAGATTCCCGACTAGTGAGAGAACCAATGAGCAGTTCTTC.

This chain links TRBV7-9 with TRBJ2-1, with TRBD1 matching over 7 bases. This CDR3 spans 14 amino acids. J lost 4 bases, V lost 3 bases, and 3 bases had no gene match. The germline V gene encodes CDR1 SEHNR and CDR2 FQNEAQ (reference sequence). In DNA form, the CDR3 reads TGTGCCAGCAGCTTTGGGACAGAATACAATGAGCAGTTCTTC. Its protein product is CASSFGTEYNEQFF.

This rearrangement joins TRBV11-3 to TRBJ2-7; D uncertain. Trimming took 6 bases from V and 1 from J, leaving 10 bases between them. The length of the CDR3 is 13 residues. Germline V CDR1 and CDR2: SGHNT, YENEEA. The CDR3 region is CASSFSSSYEQYF. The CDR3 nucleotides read TGTGCCAGCAGTTTTTCATCATCCTACGAGCAGTACTTC.

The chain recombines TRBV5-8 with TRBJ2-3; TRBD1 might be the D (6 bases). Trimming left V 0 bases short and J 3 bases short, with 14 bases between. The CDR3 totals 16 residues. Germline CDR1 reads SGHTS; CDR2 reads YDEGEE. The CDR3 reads CASSLGINTGTDTQYF. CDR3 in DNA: TGTGCCAGCAGCTTGGGAATAAATACAGGGACAGATACGCAGTATTTT.

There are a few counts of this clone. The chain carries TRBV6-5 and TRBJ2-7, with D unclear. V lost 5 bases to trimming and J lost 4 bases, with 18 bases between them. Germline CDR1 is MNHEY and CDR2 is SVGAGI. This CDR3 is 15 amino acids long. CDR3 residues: CASSPRTPGHYEQYF. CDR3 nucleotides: TGTGCCAGCAGTCCTCGGACCCCCGGGCATTACGAGCAGTACTTC.

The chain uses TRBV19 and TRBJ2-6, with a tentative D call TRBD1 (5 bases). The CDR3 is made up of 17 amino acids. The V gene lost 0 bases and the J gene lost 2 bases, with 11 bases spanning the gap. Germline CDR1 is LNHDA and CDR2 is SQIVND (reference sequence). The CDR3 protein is CASSIDPRQTGANVLTF. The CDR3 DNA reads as TGTGCCAGTAGTATAGATCCCCGACAGACTGGGGCCAACGTCCTGACTTTC.

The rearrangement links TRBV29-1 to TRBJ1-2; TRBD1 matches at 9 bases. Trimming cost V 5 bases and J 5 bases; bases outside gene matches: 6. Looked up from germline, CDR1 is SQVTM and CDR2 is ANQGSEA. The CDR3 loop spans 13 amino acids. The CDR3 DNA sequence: TGCAGCGTTAACAGGGGGCTAGGTTATGGCTACACCTTC. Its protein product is CSVNRGLGYGYTF.

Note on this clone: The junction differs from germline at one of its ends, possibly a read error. CDR3 nucleotides: TGTGCTAGCAGCTTGGGGACAGGAATCACAGATACGCAGTATTTT. Its translation is CASSLGTGITDTQYF. The chain recombines TRBV7-7 with TRBJ2-3; 8 positions agree with TRBD1. CDR3 length: 15 residues. CDR1 is SSHAT and CDR2 is FNYEAQ in the germline V gene (reference sequence).

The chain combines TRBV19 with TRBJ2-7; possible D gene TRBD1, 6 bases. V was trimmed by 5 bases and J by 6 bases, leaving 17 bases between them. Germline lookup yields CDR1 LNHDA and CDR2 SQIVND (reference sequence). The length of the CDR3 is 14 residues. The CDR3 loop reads CASSLRTQGFEQYF. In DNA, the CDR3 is TGTGCCAGTAGTCTACGGACTCAGGGGTTCGAGCAGTACTTC.

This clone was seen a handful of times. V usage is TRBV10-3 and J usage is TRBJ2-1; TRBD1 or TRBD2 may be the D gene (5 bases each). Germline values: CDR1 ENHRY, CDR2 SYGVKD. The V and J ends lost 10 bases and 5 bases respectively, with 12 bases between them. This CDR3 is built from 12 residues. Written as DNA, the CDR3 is TGTGCCAGCTCCGGGACGGACAATGAGCAGTTCTTC. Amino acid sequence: CASSGTDNEQFF.

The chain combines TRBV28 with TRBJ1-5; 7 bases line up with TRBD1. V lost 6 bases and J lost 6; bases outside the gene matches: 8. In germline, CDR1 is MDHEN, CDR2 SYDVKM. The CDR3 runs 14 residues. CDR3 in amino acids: CASSITGEGQPQHF. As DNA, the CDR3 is TGTGCCAGCAGCATAACAGGGGAGGGTCAGCCCCAGCATTTT.

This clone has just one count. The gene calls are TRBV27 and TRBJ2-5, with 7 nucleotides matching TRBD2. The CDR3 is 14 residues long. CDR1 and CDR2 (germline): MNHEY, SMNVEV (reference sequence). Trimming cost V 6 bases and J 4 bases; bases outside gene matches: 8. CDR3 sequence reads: CASRRGRAGETQYF. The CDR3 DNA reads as TGTGCCAGCAGGCGAGGGAGGGCCGGAGAGACCCAGTACTTC.

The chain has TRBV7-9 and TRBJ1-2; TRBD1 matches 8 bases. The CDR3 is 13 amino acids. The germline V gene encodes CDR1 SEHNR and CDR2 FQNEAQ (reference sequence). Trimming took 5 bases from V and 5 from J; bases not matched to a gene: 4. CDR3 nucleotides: TGTGCCAGCAGCATACAGGGGGAGTATGGCTACACCTTC. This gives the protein CASSIQGEYGYTF.

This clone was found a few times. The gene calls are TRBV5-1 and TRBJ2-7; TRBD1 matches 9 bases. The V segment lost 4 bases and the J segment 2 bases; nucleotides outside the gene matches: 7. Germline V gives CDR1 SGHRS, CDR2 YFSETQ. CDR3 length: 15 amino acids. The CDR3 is CASSATGTGTYEQYF. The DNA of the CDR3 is TGCGCCAGCAGCGCTACCGGGACAGGGACCTACGAGCAGTACTTC.

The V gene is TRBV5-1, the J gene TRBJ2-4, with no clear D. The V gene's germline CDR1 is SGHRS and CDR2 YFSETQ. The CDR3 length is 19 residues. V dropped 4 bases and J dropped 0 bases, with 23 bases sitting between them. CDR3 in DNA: TGCGCCAGCAGCCCTAACCCCCTCCGAAGCCCCGTAGCCAAAAACATTCAGTACTTC. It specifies CASSPNPLRSPVAKNIQYF.

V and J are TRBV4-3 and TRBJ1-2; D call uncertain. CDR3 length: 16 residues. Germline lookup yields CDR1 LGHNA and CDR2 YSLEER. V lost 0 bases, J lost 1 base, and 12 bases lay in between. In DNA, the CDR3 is TGCGCCAGCAGCCAAGATGGAAAGGGTAGTAACTATGGCTACACCTTC. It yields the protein CASSQDGKGSNYGYTF.

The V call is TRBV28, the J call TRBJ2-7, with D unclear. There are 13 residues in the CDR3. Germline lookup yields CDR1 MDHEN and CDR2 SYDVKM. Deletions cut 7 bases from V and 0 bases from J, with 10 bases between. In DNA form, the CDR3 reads TGTGCCAGCAATGGCGGCTCCTCCTACGAGCAGTACTTC. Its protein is CASNGGSSYEQYF. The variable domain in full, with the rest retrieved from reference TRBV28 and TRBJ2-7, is DVKVTQSSRYLVKRTGEKVFLECVQDMDHENMFWYRQDPGLGLRLIYFSYDVKMKEKGDIPEGYSVSREKKERFSLILESASTNQTSMYLCASNGGSSYEQYFGPGTRLTVT.

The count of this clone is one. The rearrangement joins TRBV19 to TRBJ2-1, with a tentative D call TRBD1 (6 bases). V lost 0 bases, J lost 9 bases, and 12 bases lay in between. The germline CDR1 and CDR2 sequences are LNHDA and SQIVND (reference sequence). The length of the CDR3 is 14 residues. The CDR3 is CASSIDSGVGEQFF. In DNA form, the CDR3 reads TGTGCCAGTAGTATAGACTCAGGGGTGGGTGAGCAGTTCTTC.

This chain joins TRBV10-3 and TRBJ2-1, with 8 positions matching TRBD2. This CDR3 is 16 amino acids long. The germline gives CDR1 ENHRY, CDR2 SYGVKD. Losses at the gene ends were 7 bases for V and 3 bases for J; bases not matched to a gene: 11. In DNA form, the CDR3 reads TGTGCCATCACCCCTTCCGGGACTAGTAACTACAATGAGCAGTTCTTC. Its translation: CAITPSGTSNYNEQFF.

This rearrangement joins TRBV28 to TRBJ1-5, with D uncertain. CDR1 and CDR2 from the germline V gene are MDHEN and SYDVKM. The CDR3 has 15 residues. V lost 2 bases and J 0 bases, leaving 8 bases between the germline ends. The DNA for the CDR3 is TGTGCCAGCAGTTTACAACACGGTAGCAATCAGCCCCAGCATTTT. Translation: CASSLQHGSNQPQHF.

Written as DNA, the CDR3 is TGTGCCAGTAGCGAAGGGGGCAGAACGAATCAGCCCCAGCATTTT. This codes for CASSEGGRTNQPQHF. This chain links TRBV19 with TRBJ1-5; 7 bases are shared with TRBD1. V lost 6 bases, J lost 4 bases, and 9 bases stayed unmatched. Germline-derived CDR1 and CDR2 are LNHDA and SQIVND (reference sequence). The CDR3 has 15 amino acids. The entire variable domain, with the rest obtained from reference TRBV19 and TRBJ1-5, is as follows: DGGITQSPKYLFRKEGQNVTLSCEQNLNHDAMYWYRQDPGQGLRLIYYSQIVNDFQKGDIAEGYSVSREKKESFPLTVTSAQKNPTAFYLCASSEGGRTNQPQHFGDGTRLSIL.

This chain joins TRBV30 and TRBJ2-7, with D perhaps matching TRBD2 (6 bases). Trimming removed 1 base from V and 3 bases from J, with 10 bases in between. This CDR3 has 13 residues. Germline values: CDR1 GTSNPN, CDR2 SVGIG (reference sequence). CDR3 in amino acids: CAWSGGGGYEQYF. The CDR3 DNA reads TGTGCCTGGAGTGGGGGAGGCGGCTACGAGCAGTACTTC.